These 4 T cell receptor beta chains came from one sample sequenced in a study of T cells in Graves' hyperthyroidism and ophthalmopathy. Amplified TCR beta CDR3 regions came from RNA transcripts. The HTBI primer set was used in a first-round RT-PCR of the TCR CDR3. TCRdb independently ran MiXCR on the multiplex PCR reads; one entry per CDR3 protein. The data contain approximately 400,000 distinct CDR3 sequences, 15% to 18% of them seen just once; the ten biggest clones take up roughly 25%. What was sequenced was blood. Receptors were obtained from a young woman with Graves' hyperthyroidism that later progressed to Graves' ophthalmopathy.

The chain couples TRBV10-2 to TRBJ2-7, with TRBD2 identical over 13 bases. The CDR3 extends over 21 amino acids. V shed 0 bases, J shed 5 bases, and the junction held 19 bases outside the gene matches. The germline CDR1 and CDR2 sequences are WSHSY and SAAADI. The CDR3 is CASSESKVIRGPGLAGDEQYF. The CDR3 coding sequence is TGCGCCAGCAGTGAGTCGAAAGTGATTAGGGGGCCCGGACTAGCGGGAGACGAGCAGTACTTC.

This clonotype came up a few times. V usage is TRBV7-9 and J usage is TRBJ2-7; D is unclear. Trimming removed 2 bases from V and 2 bases from J, with 10 bases in between. Germline V gene data show CDR1 as SEHNR and CDR2 as FQNEAQ (reference sequence). The length of the CDR3 is 14 residues. The CDR3 protein is CASSLIGTPYEQYF. The CDR3 coding sequence is TGTGCCAGCAGCTTAATAGGCACTCCCTACGAGCAGTACTTC.

This clonotype appeared many times. V usage is TRBV12-3 or TRBV12-4 and J usage is TRBJ2-3; weak D call: TRBD2 (5 bases). Between the trimmed V and J ends, which lost 6 bases and 0 bases, there was a span of 22 bases. The CDR3 runs 18 residues. The CDR3 sequence is CASSLQPNAGLSTDTQYF. The CDR3, as DNA: TGTGCCAGCAGCCTCCAGCCCAACGCGGGCCTTAGCACAGATACGCAGTATTTT.

In this sample, this clonotype turned up many times. The J gene is TRBJ1-2, the V gene TRBV20-1; TRBD1 aligns across 11 bases. The V segment lost 6 bases and the J segment 4 bases; nucleotides outside the gene matches: 4. The germline gives CDR1 DFQATT, CDR2 SNEGSKA (reference sequence). The length of the CDR3 is 13 residues. The CDR3 nucleotides read TGCAGTGCATGGACAGGGGGCCGCTATGGCTACACCTTC. Translated, it gives CSAWTGGRYGYTF.